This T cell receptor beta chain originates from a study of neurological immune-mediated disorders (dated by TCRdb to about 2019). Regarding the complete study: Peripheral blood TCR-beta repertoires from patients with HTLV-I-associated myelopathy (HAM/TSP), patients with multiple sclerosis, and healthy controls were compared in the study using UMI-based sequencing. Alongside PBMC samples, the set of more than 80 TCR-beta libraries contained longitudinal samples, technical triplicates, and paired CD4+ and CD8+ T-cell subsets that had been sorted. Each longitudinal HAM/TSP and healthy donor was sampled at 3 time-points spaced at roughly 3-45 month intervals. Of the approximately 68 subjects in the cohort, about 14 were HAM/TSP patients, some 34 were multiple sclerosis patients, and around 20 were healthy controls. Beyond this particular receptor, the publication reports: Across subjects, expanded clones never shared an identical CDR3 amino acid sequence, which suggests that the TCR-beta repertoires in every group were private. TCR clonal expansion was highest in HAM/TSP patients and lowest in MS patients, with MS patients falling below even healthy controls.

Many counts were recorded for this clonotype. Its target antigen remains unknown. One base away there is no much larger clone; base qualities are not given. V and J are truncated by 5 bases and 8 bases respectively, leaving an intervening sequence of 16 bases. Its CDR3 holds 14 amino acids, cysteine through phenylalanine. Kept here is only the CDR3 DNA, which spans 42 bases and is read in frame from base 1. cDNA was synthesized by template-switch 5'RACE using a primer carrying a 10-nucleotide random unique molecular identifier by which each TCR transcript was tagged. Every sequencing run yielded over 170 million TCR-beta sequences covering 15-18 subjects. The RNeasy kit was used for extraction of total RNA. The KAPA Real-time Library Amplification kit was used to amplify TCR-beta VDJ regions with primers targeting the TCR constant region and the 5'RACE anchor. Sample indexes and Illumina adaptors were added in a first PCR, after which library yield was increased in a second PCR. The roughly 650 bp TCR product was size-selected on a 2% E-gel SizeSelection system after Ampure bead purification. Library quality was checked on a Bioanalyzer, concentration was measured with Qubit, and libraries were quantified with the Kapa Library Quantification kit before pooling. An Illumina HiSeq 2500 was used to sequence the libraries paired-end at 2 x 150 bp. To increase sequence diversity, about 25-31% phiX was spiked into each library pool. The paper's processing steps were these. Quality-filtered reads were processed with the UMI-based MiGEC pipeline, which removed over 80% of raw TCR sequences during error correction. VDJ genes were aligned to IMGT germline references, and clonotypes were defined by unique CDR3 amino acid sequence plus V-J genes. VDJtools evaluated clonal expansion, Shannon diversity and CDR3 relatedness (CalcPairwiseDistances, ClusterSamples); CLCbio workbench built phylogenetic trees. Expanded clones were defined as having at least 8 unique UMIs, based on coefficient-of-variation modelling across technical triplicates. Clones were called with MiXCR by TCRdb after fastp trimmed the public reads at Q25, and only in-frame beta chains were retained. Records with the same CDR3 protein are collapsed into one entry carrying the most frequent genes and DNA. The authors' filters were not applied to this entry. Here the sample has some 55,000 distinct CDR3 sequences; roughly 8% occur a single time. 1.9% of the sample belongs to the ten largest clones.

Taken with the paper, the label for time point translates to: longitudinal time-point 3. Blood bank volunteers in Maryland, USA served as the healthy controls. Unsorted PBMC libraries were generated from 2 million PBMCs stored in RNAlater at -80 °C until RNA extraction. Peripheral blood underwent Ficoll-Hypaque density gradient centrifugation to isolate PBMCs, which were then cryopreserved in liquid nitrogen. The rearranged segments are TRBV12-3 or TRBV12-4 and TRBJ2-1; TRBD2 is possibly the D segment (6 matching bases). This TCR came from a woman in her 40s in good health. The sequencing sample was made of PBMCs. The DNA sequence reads TGTGCCAGCAGTGGAGGGGCCCTTTCGTATGAGCAGTTCTTC. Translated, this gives CASSGGALSYEQFF.